This T cell receptor (beta chain) stems from a study of OX40 agonist ivuxolimab in advanced cancers. Study results and caveats: Low normalized T-cell clonal expansion also characterized some of the nonresponders.

Germline loops: CDR1 SGHRS, CDR2 YFSETQ. Germline trimming cut 2 bases from V and 1 base from J; bases unmatched to any gene: 2. The CDR3 contains 15 residues. Libraries were prepared by immunoSEQ multiplex PCR; TCRdb keeps only in-frame clonotypes and omits some of them. The sample carries roughly 24,000 clones, roughly 84% recorded once. As for this clone: Antigen unknown.

The chain has TRBV5-1 and TRBJ2-2; 7 bases match TRBD1. The material was CD4+ or CD8+ T cells sorted from blood, obtained in a trial of the OX40 agonist ivuxolimab. The sequence was obtained from an adult with an advanced solid tumor such as melanoma, head and neck, liver or kidney cancer. Written as DNA, the CDR3 is TGCGCCAGCAGCTTTTCAGGGGGGAACACCGGGGAGCTGTTTTTT. Its translation: CASSFSGGNTGELFF.